This TCR beta chain originates from a study of shared T cell receptors in the human thymus. This CDR3 comprises 18 residues. V lost 5 bases, J lost 0 bases, and 10 bases stayed unmatched. CDR1 is SGHVS and CDR2 is FQNEAQ in the germline V gene. TCRdb keeps only in-frame clones here, not all; method: immunoSEQ multiplex PCR. The sample holds 650,000 to 950,000 clones; 70% to 90% are singletons and the top ten take over 0.008%. These data are also associated with another study on human thymus T cells.

Source material: thymocytes. This receptor was taken from a girl in the first two years of life with a congenital heart defect. The V and J genes are TRBV7-8 and TRBJ2-3; the match to TRBD2 covers 11 bases. CDR3: CASSGGPTSGGSTDTQYF. CDR3 in DNA: TGTGCCAGCAGCGGGGGCCCCACTAGCGGGGGTAGCACAGATACGCAGTATTTT.